This T cell receptor beta chain was recovered during a study of blood T cells in healthy people across ages. The CDR3 totals 14 residues. The use of a sample-barcoded 5' primer and a J-beta primer mix characterized a second PCR of about 7 to 12 cycles. TCRdb used MiXCR to reprocess the 5' RACE reads, holding one entry per CDR3 protein. The sample lists approximately 1,100,000 distinct CDR3 sequences; under 45% were seen once. The chain employs TRBV21-1 and TRBJ2-7. TRBV21-1 has pseudogene status. This TCR derives from a woman in her sixties or seventies in good health. The sample comprised blood. This CDR3 reads CASSNRRETYEQYF. For the CDR3, the DNA is TGTGCCAGCAGCAACCGTAGGGAAACCTACGAGCAGTACTTC.